The clone carrying this T cell receptor (beta chain) is termed medium-sized. Its antigen remains unidentified. The method was immunoSEQ multiplex PCR; TCRdb's version includes in-frame clones alone and lacks a portion of them. The top ten hold 7.6% of the sample, which has about 2,700 clones, roughly 31% seen once. The sample is drawn from a study of T cells in localized non-small cell lung cancer. Study results and caveats: Heterogeneity is still possible, as just one tumor region was sequenced. Uninvolved adjacent lung had more T cell clonality than any other tissue, topping tumor.

The CDR3 consists of 13 residues. V dropped 5 bases and J dropped 5; count of bases not matched to a gene: 3. Germline V gives CDR1 SGDLS, CDR2 YYNGEE. The receptor comes from a man aged 35 to 69 with stage II squamous cell lung carcinoma. V gene TRBV9 combines with J gene TRBJ2-5, with 10 bases identical to TRBD2. Sequenced here: lung tumor tissue, sampled before any cancer treatment. The CDR3 is CASSGGLAETQYF. CDR3 bases: TGTGCCAGCAGTGGGGGACTAGCGGAGACCCAGTACTTC.